The 3 T cell receptor beta chains in this list originate from one sample, sequenced in a study of tumor and adjacent non-tumor tissue in lung cancer. RNA was extracted from bulk tissue without any cell sorting. The normal lung tissue was taken more than 3 cm from the tumor edge. TCRbeta libraries were built with three rounds of nested PCR, modified from ARM-PCR. Using its own MiXCR run on the multiplex PCR reads, TCRdb lists one record per CDR3 protein. Among 35,000 to 55,000 distinct CDR3 sequences, roughly 60% were seen once, and the ten largest hold under 50%. The sequenced sample was distant non-tumor lung tissue. These receptors originate from a man aged 45-65 years with non-small cell lung cancer.

Notes on this clonotype: No conserved phenylalanine or tryptophan ends this CDR3, so it is likely a read error. V gene TRBV6-5 combines with J gene TRBJ2-3; D is undetermined. Between the trimmed V and J ends, which lost 0 bases and 4 bases, there was a span of 11 bases. Per germline, CDR1 MNHEY and CDR2 SVGAGI. The CDR3 extends over 15 amino acids. CDR3: CASSYSTTKPDTQYS. In DNA form, the CDR3 reads TGTGCCAGCAGTTACTCGACGACAAAACCAGATACGCAGTATTCT.

Notes on this clonotype: The CDR3 carries no conserved terminal phenylalanine or tryptophan, so it likely arises from a read error. The rearrangement links TRBV11-2 to TRBJ2-1, with 10 bases aligning to TRBD2. This CDR3 has 20 residues. Per the germline V gene, CDR1 is SGHAT and CDR2 is FQNNGV. CDR3 bases: TGTGCCAGCAGCTCTTTTGGGGTAACACTAGCGGGGACTACCTACAATGAACAGTTCCTC. Encoded protein: CASSSFGVTLAGTTYNEQFL.

Turning to this clonotype: This may be a read error: a much more frequent sequence differs by one nucleotide. V and J are TRBV9 and TRBJ2-3; 8 bases match TRBD2. CDR1 is SGDLS and CDR2 is YYNGEE in the germline V gene. This CDR3 contains 16 residues. The CDR3 sequence: CASIVGGSGNTDTQYF. CDR3 coding DNA: TGTGCCAGCATCGTAGGGGGTAGCGGGAACACAGATACGCAGTATTTT.